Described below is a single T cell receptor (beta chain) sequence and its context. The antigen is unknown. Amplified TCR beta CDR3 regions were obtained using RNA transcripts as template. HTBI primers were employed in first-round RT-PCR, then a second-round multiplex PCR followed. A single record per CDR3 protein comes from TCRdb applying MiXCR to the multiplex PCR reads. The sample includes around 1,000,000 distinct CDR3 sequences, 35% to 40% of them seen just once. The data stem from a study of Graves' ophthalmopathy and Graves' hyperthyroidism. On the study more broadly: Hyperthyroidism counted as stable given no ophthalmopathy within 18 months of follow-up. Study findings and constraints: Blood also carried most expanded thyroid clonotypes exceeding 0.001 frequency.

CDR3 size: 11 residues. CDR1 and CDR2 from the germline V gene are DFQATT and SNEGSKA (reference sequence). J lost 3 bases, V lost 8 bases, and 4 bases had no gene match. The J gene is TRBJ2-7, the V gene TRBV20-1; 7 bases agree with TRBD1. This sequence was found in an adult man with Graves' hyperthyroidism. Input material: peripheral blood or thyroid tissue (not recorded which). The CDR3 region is CSTPGGYEQYF. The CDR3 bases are TGCAGTACCCCAGGGGGCTACGAGCAGTACTTC.